These T cell receptor beta chains were read from a single sample in a study of T cell changes during pregnancy in multiple sclerosis. The assay was immunoSEQ multiplex PCR, and TCRdb's table has in-frame clones only and misses some. Among tens of thousands of clones listed, almost 95% were seen once. The sample consisted of CD4+ T cells from peripheral blood mononuclear cells, taken in the third trimester of pregnancy. The receptors here all came from a female donor in good health, enrolled as a control in a pregnancy study. The CDR3 runs from the conserved cysteine through the conserved F or W. Each record gives: J gene, V gene, CDR3 length, CDR3 protein.

TRBJ1-1 | TRBV27 | 15 | CASSLRGGWNTEAFF
TRBJ1-1 | TRBV2 | 13 | CASSVTENTEAFF
TRBJ2-1 | TRBV18 | 14 | CASSPLTDRGEQFF
TRBJ1-6 | TRBV6-6 | 15 | CASSSRGQDNSPLHF
TRBJ1-1 | TRBV6-5 | 13 | CASSRAPNTEAFF
TRBJ1-2 | TRBV5-4 | 12 | CASSDRGYGYTF
TRBJ1-1 | TRBV5-1 | 13 | CASSLQANTEAFF
TRBJ2-7 | TRBV5-4 | 15 | CASSPNYRTPYEQYF
TRBJ2-2 | TRBV7-9 | 13 | CASSRGETGELFF
TRBJ2-6 | TRBV7-8 | 15 | CASSLIGAGANVLTF
TRBJ2-7 | TRBV7-8 | 15 | CASSLGKGGPYEQYF
TRBJ1-5 | TRBV10-3 | 17 | CAISESIRSASMQPQHF
TRBJ2-2 | TRBV29-1 | 13 | CSVRTGGIGELFF
TRBJ2-2 | TRBV7-9 | 16 | CASSAAQGTNTGELFF
TRBJ2-7 | TRBV10-3 | 14 | CAISAAGTSYEQYF
TRBJ2-3 | TRBV5-1 | 14 | CASSLRQVTDTQYF
TRBJ2-3 | TRBV27 | 16 | CASSLSSGGARDTQYF
TRBJ2-3 | TRBV29-1 | 13 | CSGRGGLRDTQYF
TRBJ1-3 | TRBV28 | 17 | CASSPYGDRLSGNTIYF
TRBJ1-5 | TRBV30 | 12 | CAWKQGNQPQHF
TRBJ1-1 | TRBV18 | 15 | CASSPLVGQNTEAFF
TRBJ2-1 | TRBV6-5 | 13 | CASSYFRGSEQFF
TRBJ2-5 | TRBV9 | 12 | CASSVDGETQYF
TRBJ1-4 | TRBV6-1 | 13 | CASSRRSGEKLFF
TRBJ1-1 | TRBV30 | 12 | CAWSVLPGEAFF
TRBJ1-1 | TRBV9 | 14 | CASSVAGSGTEAFF
TRBJ2-5 | TRBV29-1 | 13 | CSVDLVGMKTQYF
TRBJ2-5 | TRBV4-3 | 15 | CASSRNSGGEETQYF